These 10 T cell receptor beta chains came from one sample sequenced in a study of T cells after yellow fever vaccination. TCRdb itself ran the 5' RACE reads through MiXCR, one entry per CDR3 protein. The sample lists roughly 340,000 distinct CDR3 sequences; 3% to 4.5% were seen once. This sample comprised PBMCs, obtained 5 days after the yellow fever booster vaccination. These receptors all stem from a man younger than 30 who received the YFV17D yellow fever vaccine.

This clonotype was picked up a small number of times. CDR3 residues: CASSYSGQGVSPLHF. The CDR3 DNA sequence: TGTGCCAGCAGTTATTCCGGACAGGGCGTTTCACCCCTCCACTTT. This sequence joins TRBV6-5 and TRBJ1-6; 8 bases fit TRBD1. Germline lookup yields CDR1 MNHEY and CDR2 SVGAGI. J lost 9 bases, V lost 3 bases, and 7 bases had no gene match. The CDR3 contains 15 residues.

The chain employs TRBV6-5 and TRBJ2-3; 7 bases fit TRBD2. The CDR3 is 14 residues long. Germline V gene data show CDR1 as MNHEY and CDR2 as SVGAGI. V lost 4 bases, J lost 6 bases, and 7 bases stayed unmatched. CDR3 coding DNA: TGTGCCAGCAGTTCCGTCGGACTAGTGGATACGCAGTATTTT. Amino acids: CASSSVGLVDTQYF.

The gene calls are TRBV11-2 and TRBJ2-1, with 7 positions matching TRBD1. J lost 7 bases, V lost 3 bases, and 9 bases had no gene match. This CDR3 spans 15 amino acids. Germline lookup yields CDR1 SGHAT and CDR2 FQNNGV. CDR3 in DNA: TGTGCCAGCAGCTTCATAGGGGGCAGCGGAAATGAGCAGTTCTTC. It translates to CASSFIGGSGNEQFF.

In this sample, this clonotype turned up a few times. This chain joins TRBV5-1 and TRBJ2-1; the D call may be TRBD1 or TRBD2 (5 bases each). CDR3 length equals 14 residues. V lost 4 bases to trimming and J lost 2 bases, with 10 bases between them. The V gene's germline CDR1 is SGHRS and CDR2 YFSETQ. DNA of the CDR3: TGCGCCAGCAGCGCTCTGGGGGCCTACAATGAGCAGTTCTTC. This translates into CASSALGAYNEQFF.

The chain employs TRBV3-1 and TRBJ1-5; D uncertain. Trimming left V 1 base short and J 1 base short, with 8 bases between. This CDR3 spans 15 amino acids. Germline loops: CDR1 LGHDT, CDR2 YNNKEL (reference sequence). The CDR3 DNA is TGTGCCAGCAGCCAAGGGTGGGGAAGCAATCAGCCCCAGCATTTT. It codes for CASSQGWGSNQPQHF.

This clonotype was found many times. An end of the junction differs from the germline gene, which may be a read error. The V call is TRBV5-1, the J call TRBJ2-3; D call uncertain. Germline CDR1 and CDR2: SGHRS and YFSETQ. The CDR3 spans 14 residues. The CDR3 is CASRLELSTDTQYF. CDR3 in DNA: TGCGCCAGCAGGTTGGAGTTAAGCACAGATACGCAGTATTTT.

This clonotype occurred a few times. The rearrangement joins TRBV13 to TRBJ1-4, with D possibly being TRBD1 (6 bases). Trimming stripped 3 bases from V and 6 bases from J, with 17 bases between. The germline V gene encodes CDR1 PRHDT and CDR2 FYEKMQ (reference sequence). The CDR3 sequence is 16 residues long. The chain's CDR3 is CASSLSGGRGHEKLFF. The CDR3 DNA follows: TGTGCCAGCAGCTTGTCCGGGGGCAGGGGTCATGAAAAACTGTTTTTT.

This clonotype occurred a few times. The chain is built from TRBV20-1 and TRBJ2-1, with 10 nucleotides matching TRBD2. Germline CDR1 reads DFQATT; CDR2 reads SNEGSKA (reference sequence). The V and J ends lost 5 bases and 5 bases, in that order; junction bases with no gene match: 9. CDR3 size: 15 residues. CDR3 in amino acids: CSADERGGIDNEQFF. In DNA form, the CDR3 reads TGCAGTGCTGATGAGCGGGGGGGAATAGACAATGAGCAGTTCTTC.

This clonotype was picked up a small number of times. The rearrangement uses TRBV18 and TRBJ1-3; D unresolved. The CDR3 length is 14 residues. Germline CDR1 and CDR2: KGHSH and LQKENI. The ends were cut back, 6 bases at V and 0 bases at J, with 9 bases in the middle. The CDR3 is CASSPNSSGNTIYF. DNA of the CDR3: TGTGCCAGCTCGCCCAACAGCTCTGGAAACACCATATATTTT. The full variable domain, its missing parts supplied by reference TRBV18 and TRBJ1-3, is NAGVMQNPRHLVRRRGQEARLRCSPMKGHSHVYWYRQLPEEGLKFMVYLQKENIIDESGMPKERFSAEFPKEGPSILRIQQVVRGDSAAYFCASSPNSSGNTIYFGEGSWLTVV.

This clonotype turned up a few times. V gene TRBV14 combines with J gene TRBJ2-1; 9 bases line up with TRBD2. Germline V gene data show CDR1 as SGHDN and CDR2 as FVKESK. There are 17 residues in the CDR3. J gave up 4 bases and V 0 bases, and 7 bases lay outside the gene matches. This CDR3 is CASSQDRLAGPYNEQFF. In DNA form, the CDR3 reads TGTGCCAGCAGCCAAGATAGGCTAGCGGGGCCGTACAATGAGCAGTTCTTC.